This record looks at one T cell receptor beta chain sequence and its context. With 1 base clipped from V and 3 bases from J, the junction kept 5 bases outside the gene matches. Germline CDR1 and CDR2: LNHNV and YYDKDF (reference sequence). The CDR3 runs to 15 residues. The data were produced by immunoSEQ multiplex PCR, yet TCRdb's version contains in-frame clones alone and is incomplete. Of approximately 84,000 clones listed, approximately 95% were seen once; the top ten hold approximately 0.92%. The data derive from a study of T cell changes during pregnancy in multiple sclerosis. V gene TRBV15 combines with J gene TRBJ1-2; 7 nucleotides agree with TRBD1. The source of this sequence is a female donor in good health, enrolled as a control in a pregnancy study. The input for sequencing was peripheral blood, taken in the second trimester of pregnancy. CDR3 sequence reads: CATSRGQGLDYGYTF. CDR3 DNA: TGTGCCACCAGCAGAGGACAGGGTTTGGACTATGGCTACACCTTC.